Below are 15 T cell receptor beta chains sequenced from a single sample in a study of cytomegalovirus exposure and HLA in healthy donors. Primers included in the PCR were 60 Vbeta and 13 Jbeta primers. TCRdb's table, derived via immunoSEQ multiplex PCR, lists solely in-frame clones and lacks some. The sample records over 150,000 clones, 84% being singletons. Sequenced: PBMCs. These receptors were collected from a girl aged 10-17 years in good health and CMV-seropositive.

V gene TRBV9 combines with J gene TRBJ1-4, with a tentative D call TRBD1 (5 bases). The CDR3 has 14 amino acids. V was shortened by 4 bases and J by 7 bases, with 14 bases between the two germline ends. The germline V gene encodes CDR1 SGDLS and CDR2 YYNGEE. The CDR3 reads CASSPGGGSEKLFF. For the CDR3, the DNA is TGTGCCAGCAGCCCCGGGGGGGGTAGTGAAAAACTGTTTTTT. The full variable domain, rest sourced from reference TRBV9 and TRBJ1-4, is DSGVTQTPKHLITATGQRVTLRCSPRSGDLSVYWYQQSLDQGLQFLIQYYNGEERAKGNILERFSAQQFPDLHSELNLSSLELGDSALYFCASSPGGGSEKLFFGSGTQLSVL.

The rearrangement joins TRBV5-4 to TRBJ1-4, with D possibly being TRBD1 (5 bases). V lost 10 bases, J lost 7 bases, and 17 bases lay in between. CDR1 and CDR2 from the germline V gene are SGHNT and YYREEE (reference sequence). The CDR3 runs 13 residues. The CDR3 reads CAALRRGSEKLFF. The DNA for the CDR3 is TGTGCCGCCCTACGAAGGGGCTCTGAAAAACTGTTTTTT.

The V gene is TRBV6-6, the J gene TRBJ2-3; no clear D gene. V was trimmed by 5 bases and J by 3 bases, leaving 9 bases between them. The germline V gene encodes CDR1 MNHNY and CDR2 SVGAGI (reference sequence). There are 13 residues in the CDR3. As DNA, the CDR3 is TGTGCCAGCAGTACCCCTCTAACAGATACGCAGTATTTT. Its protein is CASSTPLTDTQYF.

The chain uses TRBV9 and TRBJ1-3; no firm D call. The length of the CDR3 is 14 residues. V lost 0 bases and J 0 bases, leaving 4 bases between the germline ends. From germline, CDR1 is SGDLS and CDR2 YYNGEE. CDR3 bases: TGTGCCAGCAGCGTAGGCAGCTCTGGAAACACCATATATTTT. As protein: CASSVGSSGNTIYF.

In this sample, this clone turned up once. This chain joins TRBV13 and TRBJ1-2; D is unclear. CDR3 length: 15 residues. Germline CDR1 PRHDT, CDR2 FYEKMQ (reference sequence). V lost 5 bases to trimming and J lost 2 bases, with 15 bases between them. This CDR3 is CASSPPGNSNYGYTF. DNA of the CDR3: TGTGCCAGCAGCCCCCCCGGGAACAGCAACTATGGCTACACCTTC.

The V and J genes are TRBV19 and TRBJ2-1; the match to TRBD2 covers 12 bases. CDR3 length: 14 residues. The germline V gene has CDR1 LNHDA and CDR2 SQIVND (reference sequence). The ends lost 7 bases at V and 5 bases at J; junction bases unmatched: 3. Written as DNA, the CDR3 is TGTGCCAGTAAGACTAGCGGGGGCAACAATGAGCAGTTCTTC. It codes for CASKTSGGNNEQFF. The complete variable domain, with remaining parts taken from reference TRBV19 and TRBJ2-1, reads DGGITQSPKYLFRKEGQNVTLSCEQNLNHDAMYWYRQDPGQGLRLIYYSQIVNDFQKGDIAEGYSVSREKKESFPLTVTSAQKNPTAFYLCASKTSGGNNEQFFGPGTRLTVL.

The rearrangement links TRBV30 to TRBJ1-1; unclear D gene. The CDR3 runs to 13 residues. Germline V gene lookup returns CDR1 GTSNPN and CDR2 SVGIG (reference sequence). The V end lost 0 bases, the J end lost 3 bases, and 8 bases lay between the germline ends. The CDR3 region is CAWSVRRDTEAFF. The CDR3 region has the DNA TGTGCCTGGAGTGTCAGACGGGACACTGAAGCTTTCTTT.

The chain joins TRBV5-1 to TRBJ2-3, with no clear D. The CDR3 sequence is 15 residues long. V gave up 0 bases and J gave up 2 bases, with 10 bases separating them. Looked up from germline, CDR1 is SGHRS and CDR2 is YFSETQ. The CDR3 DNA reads TGCGCCAGCAGCTTGGGGGCGCTGTACACAGATACGCAGTATTTT. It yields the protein CASSLGALYTDTQYF.

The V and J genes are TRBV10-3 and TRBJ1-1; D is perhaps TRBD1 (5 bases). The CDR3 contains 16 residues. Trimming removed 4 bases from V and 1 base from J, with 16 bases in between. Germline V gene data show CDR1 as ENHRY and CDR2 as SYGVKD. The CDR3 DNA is TGTGCCATCAGTGCGAGGAGGGGAGAGGCGAACACTGAAGCTTTCTTT. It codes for CAISARRGEANTEAFF.

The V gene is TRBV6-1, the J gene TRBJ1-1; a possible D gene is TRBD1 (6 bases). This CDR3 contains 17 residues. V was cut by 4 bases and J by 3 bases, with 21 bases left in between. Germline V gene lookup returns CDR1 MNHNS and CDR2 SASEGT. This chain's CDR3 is CASSGYRGGFGDTEAFF. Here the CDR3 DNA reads TGTGCCAGCAGTGGTTATAGGGGGGGGTTCGGCGACACTGAAGCTTTCTTT.

This CDR3 reads CASSPLAGGTYEQYF. CDR3 DNA sequence: TGCGCCAGCAGTCCGCTAGCGGGGGGAACCTACGAGCAGTACTTC. V and J are TRBV5-1 and TRBJ2-7, with 11 bases that match TRBD2. V lost 5 bases to trimming and J lost 2 bases; unmatched junction nucleotides: 6. CDR3 length equals 15 residues. Germline CDR1 is SGHRS and CDR2 is YFSETQ.

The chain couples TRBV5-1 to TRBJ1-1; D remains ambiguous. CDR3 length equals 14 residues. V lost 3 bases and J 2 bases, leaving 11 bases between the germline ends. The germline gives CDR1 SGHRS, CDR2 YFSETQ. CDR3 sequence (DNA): TGCGCCAGCAGCTCGCAGACTTTTAACACTGAAGCTTTCTTT. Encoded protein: CASSSQTFNTEAFF.

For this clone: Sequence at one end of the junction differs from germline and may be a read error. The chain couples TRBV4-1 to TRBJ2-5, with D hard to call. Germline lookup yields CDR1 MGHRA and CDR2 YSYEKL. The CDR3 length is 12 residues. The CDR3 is CASSQDGLRANF. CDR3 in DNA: TGCGCCAGCAGCCAAGATGGGCTTCGCGCCAACTTC.

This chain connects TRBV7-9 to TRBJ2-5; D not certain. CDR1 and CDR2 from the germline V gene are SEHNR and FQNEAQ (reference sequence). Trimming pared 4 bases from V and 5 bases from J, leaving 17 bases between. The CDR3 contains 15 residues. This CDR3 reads CASSSNPNPWETQYF. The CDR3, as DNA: TGTGCCAGCAGCTCTAACCCGAACCCCTGGGAGACCCAGTACTTC.

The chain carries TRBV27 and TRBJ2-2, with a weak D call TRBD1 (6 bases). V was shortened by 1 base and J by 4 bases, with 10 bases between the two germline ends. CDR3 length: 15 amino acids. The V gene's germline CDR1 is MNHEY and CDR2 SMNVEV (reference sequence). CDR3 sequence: CASSLLGAVTGELFF. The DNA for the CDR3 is TGTGCCAGCAGTTTATTGGGGGCCGTCACCGGGGAGCTGTTTTTT.